This T cell receptor (beta chain) derives from a study of control samples from healthy donors and cancer patients. Some clones are missing from TCRdb's copy, which holds only in-frame ones; the method was immunoSEQ multiplex PCR. Of roughly 400,000 clones listed, about nine tenths are singletons. The receptor's source is a man aged 40-49 years with head and neck cancer. The sequenced material came from PBMCs.

This CDR3 is CASSPGTGDNEQFF. The CDR3 DNA reads TGTGCCAGCTCACCCGGGACAGGGGACAATGAGCAGTTCTTC. This sequence joins TRBV18 and TRBJ2-1, with 10 bases lining up with TRBD1. CDR1 is KGHSH and CDR2 is LQKENI in the germline V gene. This CDR3 has 14 amino acids. The J segment lost 5 bases and the V segment lost 3 bases, leaving 1 base of the junction unmatched. The entire variable domain, with the rest obtained from reference TRBV18 and TRBJ2-1, is as follows: NAGVMQNPRHLVRRRGQEARLRCSPMKGHSHVYWYRQLPEEGLKFMVYLQKENIIDESGMPKERFSAEFPKEGPSILRIQQVVRGDSAAYFCASSPGTGDNEQFFGPGTRLTVL.